These 27 T cell receptor beta chains came from one sample sequenced in a study of T cell responses to AZD1222 COVID-19 vaccine. The table came from immunoSEQ multiplex PCR; TCRdb's copy has only in-frame clones and leaves some out. Among about 140,000 clones listed, 85% were seen once. The sample here was peripheral blood, taken 28 days after the second dose of the MenACWY control vaccine. Every receptor here comes from an adult who received the MenACWY meningococcal vaccine as a control.

V and J are TRBV20-1 and TRBJ1-2, with D unresolved. Trimming took off 3 bases at V and 6 bases at J, with 8 bases between the two ends. Germline CDR1 reads DFQATT; CDR2 reads SNEGSKA (reference sequence). CDR3 length equals 11 residues. The CDR3 is CSASQVDGYTF. CDR3 nucleotides: TGCAGTGCTAGTCAGGTGGATGGCTACACCTTC.

The rearrangement uses TRBV7-2 and TRBJ2-7; no reliable D call. Trimming took off 1 base at V and 0 bases at J, with 7 bases between the two ends. The germline V gene encodes CDR1 SGHTA and CDR2 FQGNSA. This CDR3 contains 14 residues. The chain's CDR3 is CASSLGISSYEQYF. The CDR3 DNA follows: TGTGCCAGCAGCTTAGGGATAAGCTCCTACGAGCAGTACTTC.

The chain carries TRBV7-9 and TRBJ1-6; D is unresolved. The CDR3 consists of 15 residues. The germline gives CDR1 SEHNR, CDR2 FQNEAQ (reference sequence). Deletions cut 4 bases from V and 8 bases from J, with 15 bases between. The CDR3 nucleotides are TGTGCCAGCAGCTCAACAGAGAAATCGGATTCACCCCTCCACTTT. This sequence encodes CASSSTEKSDSPLHF.

The chain's CDR3 is CASSQLDRQETQYF. The CDR3 bases are TGTGCCAGCAGTCAATTGGACAGGCAAGAGACCCAGTACTTC. The V call is TRBV28, the J call TRBJ2-5, with 7 bases that match TRBD1. V gave up 5 bases and J gave up 2 bases; unmatched junction bases: 5. CDR3 length equals 14 residues. Germline loops: CDR1 MDHEN, CDR2 SYDVKM. Supplemented by reference TRBV28 and TRBJ2-5, the full variable domain reads DVKVTQSSRYLVKRTGEKVFLECVQDMDHENMFWYRQDPGLGLRLIYFSYDVKMKEKGDIPEGYSVSREKKERFSLILESASTNQTSMYLCASSQLDRQETQYFGPGTRLLVL.

This clone was seen once. The chain employs TRBV4-2 and TRBJ1-3; D gene unclear. There are 16 residues in the CDR3. V was pared by 1 base and J by 0 bases, with 10 bases between. Per the germline V gene, CDR1 is LGHNA and CDR2 is YNFKEQ. This CDR3 is CASSQGRVDSGNTIYF. As DNA, the CDR3 is TGTGCCAGCAGCCAAGGTAGAGTCGACTCTGGAAACACCATATATTTT.

In this sample, this clone turned up a few times. The V call is TRBV3-1 (or the pseudogene TRBV3-2), the J call TRBJ2-7; 9 bases are shared with TRBD1. The CDR3 spans 16 residues. V dropped 4 bases and J dropped 6; count of bases not matched to a gene: 13. In germline, CDR1 is LGHDT, CDR2 YNNKEL (reference sequence). The CDR3 reads CASSPRMGQGPPEQYF. CDR3 DNA: TGTGCCAGCAGCCCCAGGATGGGACAGGGACCCCCCGAGCAGTACTTC.

The chain joins TRBV3-1 (or the pseudogene TRBV3-2) to TRBJ2-6; TRBD1 matches 8 bases. The germline V gene encodes CDR1 LGHDT and CDR2 YNNKEL (reference sequence). The CDR3 totals 18 residues. V trimming: 3 bases; J trimming: 4 bases; junction bases outside the gene matches: 11. DNA of the CDR3: TGTGCCAGCAGCCACACCGGGACAGGCCTTTCCGGGGCCAACGTCCTGACTTTC. Its translation: CASSHTGTGLSGANVLTF.

This clone was counted a few times. The rearrangement links TRBV5-1 to TRBJ2-1; D is undetermined. This CDR3 is 13 amino acids long. V lost 2 bases and J lost 9, with 12 bases in between. The germline V gene has CDR1 SGHRS and CDR2 YFSETQ. The chain's CDR3 is CASSLSGSGEQFF. CDR3 nucleotide sequence: TGCGCCAGCAGCTTAAGTGGATCTGGTGAGCAGTTCTTC.

The chain combines TRBV25-1 with TRBJ1-6, with TRBD1 as a possible D gene (5 bases). CDR3 size: 14 residues. Trimming stripped 4 bases from V and 18 bases from J, with 22 bases between. CDR1 is MGHDK and CDR2 is SYGVNS in the germline V gene. Here the CDR3 reads CASSGGGRPTKPHF. The DNA of the CDR3 is TGTGCCAGCAGTGGTGGGGGTAGGCCCACTAAGCCCCACTTT.

On this clone itself: The DNA is omitted, as the CDR3 cannot be located on it reliably, and the CDR3 follows TCRdb's listing. V gene TRBV12-3 or TRBV12-4 combines with J gene TRBJ1-1; the table names TRBD1, a call not compared with the DNA. A total of 12 residues make up the CDR3, ends included. This CDR3 is CASSSSGQQAFF.

The J gene is TRBJ2-3, the V gene TRBV11-2; TRBD2 matches at 7 bases. CDR1 and CDR2 from the germline V gene are SGHAT and FQNNGV. Germline trimming cut 0 bases from V and 2 bases from J; bases unmatched to any gene: 8. The CDR3 extends over 17 amino acids. CDR3 sequence reads: CASSLDSASGHTDTQYF. The CDR3 nucleotides read TGTGCCAGCAGCTTAGATAGTGCTAGCGGCCACACAGATACGCAGTATTTT.

The chain combines TRBV28 with TRBJ2-1, with unresolved D. CDR1 and CDR2 (germline): MDHEN, SYDVKM. The CDR3 length is 11 residues. Between the trimmed V and J ends, which lost 8 bases and 4 bases, there was a span of 6 bases. CDR3 sequence (DNA): TGTGCCAGCGGAATTTACAATGAGCAGTTCTTC. Translated: CASGIYNEQFF. Drawing the rest from reference TRBV28 and TRBJ2-1, the complete variable domain is DVKVTQSSRYLVKRTGEKVFLECVQDMDHENMFWYRQDPGLGLRLIYFSYDVKMKEKGDIPEGYSVSREKKERFSLILESASTNQTSMYLCASGIYNEQFFGPGTRLTVL.

This clone was seen once. The rearrangement uses TRBV6-5 and TRBJ2-5; D is uncertain. The V and J ends lost 1 base and 5 bases respectively, with 11 bases between them. The germline gives CDR1 MNHEY, CDR2 SVGAGI. This CDR3 has 14 residues. The CDR3 DNA is TGTGCCAGCAGTTACTACGGAGACCGGGAGACCCAGTACTTC. Encoded protein: CASSYYGDRETQYF.

This chain uses TRBV19 with TRBJ2-1; 11 nucleotides align to TRBD2. CDR3 length: 15 residues. V dropped 6 bases and J dropped 8; count of bases not matched to a gene: 9. Per the germline V gene, CDR1 is LNHDA and CDR2 is SQIVND (reference sequence). The CDR3: CASRLTSGSVYEQFF. The CDR3 nucleotides are TGTGCCAGTAGACTAACTAGCGGGAGTGTCTATGAGCAGTTCTTC.

The V and J genes are TRBV2 and TRBJ2-3; 9 positions agree with TRBD2. CDR1 and CDR2 (germline): SNHLY, FYNNEI. V gave up 6 bases and J gave up 3 bases; unmatched junction bases: 10. The CDR3 is made up of 16 amino acids. The CDR3 DNA follows: TGTGCCAGCAGCGGTGGCGGGAGGGCCGGGACAGATACGCAGTATTTT. This translates into CASSGGGRAGTDTQYF.

The chain employs TRBV7-8 and TRBJ1-3; tentatively, D is TRBD1 (5 bases). Germline lookup yields CDR1 SGHVS and CDR2 FQNEAQ. The CDR3 has 16 amino acids. Trimming took off 8 bases at V and 0 bases at J, with 17 bases between the two ends. CDR3 in amino acids: CASGGTAISSGNTIYF. Written as DNA, the CDR3 is TGTGCCAGCGGGGGGACCGCAATTTCCTCTGGAAACACCATATATTTT.

Concerning this clone itself: The DNA is omitted, as the CDR3 cannot be located on it reliably, and the CDR3 follows TCRdb's listing. CDR3 protein: CASRPDFGSGNQPQHF. This chain links TRBV5-1 with TRBJ1-5. Germline CDR1 SGHRS, CDR2 YFSETQ. The CDR3 is 16 residues long, counting both termini.

This chain joins TRBV6-2 or TRBV6-3 and TRBJ2-7; TRBD1 matches 7 bases. This CDR3 has 14 residues. J was trimmed by 5 bases and V by 2 bases; bases with no gene match: 6. Per the germline V gene, CDR1 is MNHEY and CDR2 is SVGEGT. The CDR3 reads CASSYRTGSHEQYF. The CDR3 coding sequence is TGTGCCAGCAGTTACCGGACAGGCTCGCACGAGCAGTACTTC.

This chain uses TRBV3-1 (or the pseudogene TRBV3-2) with TRBJ1-3, with TRBD1 as a possible D gene (5 bases). V was shortened by 5 bases and J by 0 bases, with 14 bases between the two germline ends. Germline V gives CDR1 LGHDT, CDR2 YNNKEL (reference sequence). This CDR3 is built from 16 residues. CDR3 region: CASSTFQGNSGNTIYF. The CDR3, as DNA: TGTGCCAGCAGCACTTTTCAGGGAAACTCTGGAAACACCATATATTTT.

The chain is built from TRBV11-2 and TRBJ2-1, with a weak D call TRBD1 (5 bases). The CDR3 length is 15 residues. Germline CDR1 SGHAT, CDR2 FQNNGV. Trimming cost V 3 bases and J 1 base, with 10 bases left between them. The CDR3 reads CASSFQDISYNEQFF. Written as DNA, the CDR3 is TGTGCCAGCAGCTTTCAGGACATTTCCTACAATGAGCAGTTCTTC.

The chain carries TRBV2 and TRBJ1-6; 8 bases match TRBD1. The CDR3 sequence is 15 residues long. The germline V gene has CDR1 SNHLY and CDR2 FYNNEI. The V and J ends lost 7 bases and 7 bases, in that order; junction bases with no gene match: 9. Here the CDR3 reads CASMTGTGYNSPLHF. The CDR3 DNA follows: TGTGCCAGCATGACCGGGACAGGCTACAATTCACCCCTCCACTTT.

V is TRBV9 and J is TRBJ1-1; 7 positions match TRBD1. There are 14 residues in the CDR3. Per germline, CDR1 SGDLS and CDR2 YYNGEE. Trimming removed 2 bases from V and 6 bases from J; junction bases left unmatched: 7. CDR3 coding DNA: TGTGCCAGCAGCGTCCTGACAGGGAGGGCTGAAGCTTTCTTT. This translates into CASSVLTGRAEAFF.

The chain recombines TRBV28 with TRBJ1-1; D is unclear. The germline gives CDR1 MDHEN, CDR2 SYDVKM. With 5 bases removed from V and 5 bases from J, the gap between germline ends came to 12 bases. This CDR3 contains 13 residues. The chain's CDR3 is CASSPAWRTEAFF. The DNA of the CDR3 is TGTGCCAGCAGTCCGGCCTGGAGAACTGAAGCTTTCTTT. The whole variable domain, filled in from reference TRBV28 and TRBJ1-1, reads DVKVTQSSRYLVKRTGEKVFLECVQDMDHENMFWYRQDPGLGLRLIYFSYDVKMKEKGDIPEGYSVSREKKERFSLILESASTNQTSMYLCASSPAWRTEAFFGQGTRLTVV.

The chain joins TRBV5-4 to TRBJ2-1, with D tentatively TRBD2 (5 bases). This CDR3 contains 16 residues. V dropped 1 base and J dropped 3 bases, with 14 bases sitting between them. The germline CDR1 and CDR2 sequences are SGHNT and YYREEE (reference sequence). CDR3: CASSLRLARNYNEQFF. In DNA form, the CDR3 reads TGTGCCAGCAGCTTGAGGCTAGCACGGAACTACAATGAGCAGTTCTTC.

The chain is built from TRBV6-6 and TRBJ1-4, with 7 nucleotides matching TRBD1. The CDR3 length is 15 residues. The germline V gene encodes CDR1 MNHNY and CDR2 SVGAGI (reference sequence). V trimming: 2 bases; J trimming: 8 bases; junction bases outside the gene matches: 8. Written as DNA, the CDR3 is TGTGCCAGCAGTTACGGGGACAGTCAAAGGGAAAAACTGTTTTTT. Translating it yields CASSYGDSQREKLFF.

The chain uses TRBV10-3 and TRBJ1-1; D is possibly TRBD1 (6 bases). Germline lookup yields CDR1 ENHRY and CDR2 SYGVKD. V was cut by 6 bases and J by 1 base, with 12 bases left in between. The CDR3 is 14 amino acids. CDR3: CAIRLDRSNTEAFF. In DNA form, the CDR3 reads TGTGCCATCAGGTTGGACAGATCGAACACTGAAGCTTTCTTT.

The chain joins TRBV6-5 to TRBJ2-7, with 7 bases lining up with TRBD1. The V gene's germline CDR1 is MNHEY and CDR2 SVGAGI. V shed 6 bases, J shed 3 bases, and the junction held 5 bases outside the gene matches. This CDR3 comprises 13 residues. The CDR3 sequence: CASRQGPLYEQYV. As DNA, the CDR3 is TGTGCCAGCAGACAGGGGCCCCTCTACGAGCAGTACGTC.